This TCR beta chain was observed in a study of CD4 T cells in relation to SARS-CoV-2 and coronaviruses. Study-level information: After less than 11 days of antigen culture, PBMC TCR beta CDR3s were sequenced.

Measured with immunoSEQ multiplex PCR; TCRdb has only the in-frame clones, and not every one. The table records about 35,000 clones, around 83% of them present only once. This CDR3 is 18 amino acids long. The ends lost 0 bases at V and 2 bases at J; junction bases unmatched: 7. The germline gives CDR1 SGHRS, CDR2 YFSETQ. Concerning this clone itself: The antigen remains undetermined.

The origin of this receptor is an adult with COVID-19. The material sequenced was naive CD4+ T cells from PBMCs, cultured in vitro. This sample's subset: naive CD4+ T cells isolated by negative enrichment. This chain links TRBV5-1 with TRBJ2-7; 14 bases fit TRBD2. The chain's CDR3 is CASSLVTSGRVGAYEQYF. As DNA, the CDR3 is TGCGCCAGCAGCTTGGTGACTAGCGGGAGGGTCGGTGCCTACGAGCAGTACTTC. The full variable domain, with the rest looked up from reference TRBV5-1 and TRBJ2-7, is KAGVTQTPRYLIKTRGQQVTLSCSPISGHRSVSWYQQTPGQGLQFLFEYFSETQRNKGNFPGRFSGRQFSNSRSEMNVSTLELGDSALYLCASSLVTSGRVGAYEQYFGPGTRLTVT.